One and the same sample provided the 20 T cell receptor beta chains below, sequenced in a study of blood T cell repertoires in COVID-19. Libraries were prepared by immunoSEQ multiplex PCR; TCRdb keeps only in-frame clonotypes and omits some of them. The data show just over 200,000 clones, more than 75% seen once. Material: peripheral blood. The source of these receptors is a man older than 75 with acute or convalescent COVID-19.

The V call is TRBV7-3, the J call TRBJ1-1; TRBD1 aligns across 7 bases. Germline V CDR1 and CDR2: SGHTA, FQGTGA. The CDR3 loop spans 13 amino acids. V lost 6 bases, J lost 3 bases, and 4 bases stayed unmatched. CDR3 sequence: CASSFDRDTEAFF. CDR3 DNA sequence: TGTGCCAGCAGTTTCGACAGGGACACTGAAGCTTTCTTT. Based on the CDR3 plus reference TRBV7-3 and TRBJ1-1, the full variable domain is GAGVSQTPSNKVTEKGKYVELRCDPISGHTALYWYRQSLGQGPEFLIYFQGTGAADDSGLPNDRFFAVRPEGSVSTLKIQRTERGDSAVYLCASSFDRDTEAFFGQGTRLTVV.

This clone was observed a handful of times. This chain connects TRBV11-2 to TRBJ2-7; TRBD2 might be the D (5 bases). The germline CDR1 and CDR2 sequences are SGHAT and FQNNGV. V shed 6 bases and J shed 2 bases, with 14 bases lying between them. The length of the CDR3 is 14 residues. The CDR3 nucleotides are TGTGCCAGCAGAGACCAGCTACTAGCCTACGAGCAGTACTTC. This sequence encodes CASRDQLLAYEQYF.

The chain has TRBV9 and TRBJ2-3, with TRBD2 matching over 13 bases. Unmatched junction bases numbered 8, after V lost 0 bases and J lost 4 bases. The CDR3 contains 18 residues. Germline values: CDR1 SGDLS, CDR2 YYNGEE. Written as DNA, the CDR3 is TGTGCCAGCAGCGTAGCTGGGACTAGCGGGACGGCCGCAGATACGCAGTATTTT. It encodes CASSVAGTSGTAADTQYF.

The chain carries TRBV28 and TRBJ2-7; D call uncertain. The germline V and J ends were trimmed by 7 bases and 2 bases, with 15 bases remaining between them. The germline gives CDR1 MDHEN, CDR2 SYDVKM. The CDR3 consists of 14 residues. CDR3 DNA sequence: TGTGCCAGCAATCTATCCAGGTCCCCCTACGAGCAGTACTTC. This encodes CASNLSRSPYEQYF.

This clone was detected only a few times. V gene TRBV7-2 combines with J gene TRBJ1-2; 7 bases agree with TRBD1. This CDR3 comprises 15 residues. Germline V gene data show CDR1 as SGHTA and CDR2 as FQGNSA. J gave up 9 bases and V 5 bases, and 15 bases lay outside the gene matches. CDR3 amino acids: CASSAEAGGIYSYTF. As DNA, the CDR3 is TGTGCCAGCAGCGCCGAAGCAGGGGGGATTTATAGCTACACCTTC.

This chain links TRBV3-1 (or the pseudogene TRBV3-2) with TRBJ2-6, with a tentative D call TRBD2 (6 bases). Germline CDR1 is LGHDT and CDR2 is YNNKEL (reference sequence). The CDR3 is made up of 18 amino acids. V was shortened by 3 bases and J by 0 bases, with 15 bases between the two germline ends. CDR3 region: CASSHSGRIPSGANVLTF. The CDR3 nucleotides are TGTGCCAGCAGCCATTCCGGGAGAATACCCTCTGGGGCCAACGTCCTGACTTTC.

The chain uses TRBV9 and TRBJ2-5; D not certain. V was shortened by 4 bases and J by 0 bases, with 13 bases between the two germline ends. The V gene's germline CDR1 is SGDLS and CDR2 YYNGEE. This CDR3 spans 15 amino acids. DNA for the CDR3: TGTGCCAGCAGCCCCCGAGGCTCGAACCAAGAGACCCAGTACTTC. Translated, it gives CASSPRGSNQETQYF.

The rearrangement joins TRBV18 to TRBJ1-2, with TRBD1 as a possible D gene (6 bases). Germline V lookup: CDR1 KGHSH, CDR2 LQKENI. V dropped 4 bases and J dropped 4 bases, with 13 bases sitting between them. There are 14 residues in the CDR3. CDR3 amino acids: CASSLDRKTYGYTF. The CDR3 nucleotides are TGTGCCAGCTCACTGGACAGAAAAACCTATGGCTACACCTTC.

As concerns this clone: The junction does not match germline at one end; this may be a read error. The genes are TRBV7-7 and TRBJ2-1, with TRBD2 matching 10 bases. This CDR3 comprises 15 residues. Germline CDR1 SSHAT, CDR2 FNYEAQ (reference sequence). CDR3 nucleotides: TGTGCTAGCAGCGGGGGGGACTCGCAACCTAATGAGCAGTTCTTC. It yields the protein CASSGGDSQPNEQFF.

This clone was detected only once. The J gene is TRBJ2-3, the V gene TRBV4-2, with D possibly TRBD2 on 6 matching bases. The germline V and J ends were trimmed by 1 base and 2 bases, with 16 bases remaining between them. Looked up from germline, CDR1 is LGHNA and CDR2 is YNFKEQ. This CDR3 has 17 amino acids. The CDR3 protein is CASSQAGASVVTDTQYF. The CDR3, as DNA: TGTGCCAGCAGCCAAGCTGGGGCTAGCGTAGTCACAGATACGCAGTATTTT.

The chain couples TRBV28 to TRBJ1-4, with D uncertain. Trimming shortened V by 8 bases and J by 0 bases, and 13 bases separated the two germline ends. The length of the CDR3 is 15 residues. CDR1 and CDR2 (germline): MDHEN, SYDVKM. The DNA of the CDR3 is TGTGCCAGCGCTTCAGGCGGGGCAACTAATGAAAAACTGTTTTTT. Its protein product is CASASGGATNEKLFF.

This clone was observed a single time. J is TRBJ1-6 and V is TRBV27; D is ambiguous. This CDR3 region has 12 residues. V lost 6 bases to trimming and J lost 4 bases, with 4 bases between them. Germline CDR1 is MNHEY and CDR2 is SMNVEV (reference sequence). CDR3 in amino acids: CASRLYNSPLHF. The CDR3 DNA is TGTGCCAGCAGGCTATATAATTCACCCCTCCACTTT.

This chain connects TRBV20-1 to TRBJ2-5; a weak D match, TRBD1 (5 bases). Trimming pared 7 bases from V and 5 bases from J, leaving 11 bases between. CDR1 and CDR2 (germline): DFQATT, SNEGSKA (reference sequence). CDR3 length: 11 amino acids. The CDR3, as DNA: TGCAGTGTTCTAGGGGCCGAGACCCAGTACTTC. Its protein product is CSVLGAETQYF.

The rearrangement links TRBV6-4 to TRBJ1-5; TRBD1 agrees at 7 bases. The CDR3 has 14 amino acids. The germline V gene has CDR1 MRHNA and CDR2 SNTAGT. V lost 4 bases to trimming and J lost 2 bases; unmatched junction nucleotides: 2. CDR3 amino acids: CASSAGTGNQPQHF. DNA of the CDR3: TGTGCCAGCAGTGCAGGGACAGGCAATCAGCCCCAGCATTTT.

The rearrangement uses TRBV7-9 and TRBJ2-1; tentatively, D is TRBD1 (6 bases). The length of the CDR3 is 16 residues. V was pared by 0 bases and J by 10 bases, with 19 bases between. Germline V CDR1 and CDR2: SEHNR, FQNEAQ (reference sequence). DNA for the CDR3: TGTGCCAGCAGCTTAGCAGGGGCTAGGGGGTTCTGGGAGCAGTTCTTC. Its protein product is CASSLAGARGFWEQFF.

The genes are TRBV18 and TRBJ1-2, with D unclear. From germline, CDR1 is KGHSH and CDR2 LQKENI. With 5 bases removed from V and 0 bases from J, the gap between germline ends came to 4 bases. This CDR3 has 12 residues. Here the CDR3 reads CASSTPNYGYTF. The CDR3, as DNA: TGTGCCAGCTCAACTCCTAACTATGGCTACACCTTC. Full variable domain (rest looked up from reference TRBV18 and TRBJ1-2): NAGVMQNPRHLVRRRGQEARLRCSPMKGHSHVYWYRQLPEEGLKFMVYLQKENIIDESGMPKERFSAEFPKEGPSILRIQQVVRGDSAAYFCASSTPNYGYTFGSGTRLTVV.

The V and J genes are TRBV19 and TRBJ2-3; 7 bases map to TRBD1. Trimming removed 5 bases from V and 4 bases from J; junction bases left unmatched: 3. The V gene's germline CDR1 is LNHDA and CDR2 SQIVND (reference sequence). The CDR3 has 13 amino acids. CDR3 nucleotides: TGTGCCAGTAGTGTGACAGGGTCAGATACGCAGTATTTT. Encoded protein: CASSVTGSDTQYF.

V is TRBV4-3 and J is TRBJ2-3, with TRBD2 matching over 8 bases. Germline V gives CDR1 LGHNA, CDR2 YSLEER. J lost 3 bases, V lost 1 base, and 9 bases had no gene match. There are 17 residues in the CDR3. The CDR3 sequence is CASSQAPGGDPTDTQYF. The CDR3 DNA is TGCGCCAGCAGCCAAGCCCCCGGGGGGGATCCGACAGATACGCAGTATTTT.

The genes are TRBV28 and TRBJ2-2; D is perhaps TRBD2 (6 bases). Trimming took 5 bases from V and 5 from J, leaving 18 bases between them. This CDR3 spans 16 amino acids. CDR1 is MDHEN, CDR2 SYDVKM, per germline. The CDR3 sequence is CASSLSGGVGTGELFF. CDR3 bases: TGTGCCAGCAGTCTCTCTGGAGGGGTAGGGACCGGGGAGCTGTTTTTT.

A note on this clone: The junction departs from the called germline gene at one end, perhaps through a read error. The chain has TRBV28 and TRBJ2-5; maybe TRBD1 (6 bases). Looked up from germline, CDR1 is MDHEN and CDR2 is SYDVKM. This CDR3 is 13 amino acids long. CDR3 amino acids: CASVRQAQATQYF. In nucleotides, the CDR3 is TGTGCCAGCGTTAGACAGGCCCAAGCGACCCAGTACTTC.